The present T cell receptor beta chain was sequenced within a study of T cell responses to AZD1222 COVID-19 vaccine. Sequencing was performed with immunoSEQ multiplex PCR; in TCRdb, only in-frame clones are kept and a portion is missing. Of roughly 70,000 clones listed, nearly 90% are singletons. The input for sequencing was peripheral blood, taken 28 days after the second AZD1222 dose. This receptor was taken from an adult who received the AZD1222 COVID-19 vaccine.

CDR3 sequence reads: CASSGGSNQPQHF. The CDR3 DNA is TGTGCCAGCAGTGGAGGAAGCAATCAGCCCCAGCATTTT. The chain uses TRBV25-1 and TRBJ1-5, with unresolved D. V lost 4 bases and J 1 base, leaving 5 bases between the germline ends. Germline V gene sequence: CDR1 MGHDK, CDR2 SYGVNS. The CDR3 is 13 amino acids.